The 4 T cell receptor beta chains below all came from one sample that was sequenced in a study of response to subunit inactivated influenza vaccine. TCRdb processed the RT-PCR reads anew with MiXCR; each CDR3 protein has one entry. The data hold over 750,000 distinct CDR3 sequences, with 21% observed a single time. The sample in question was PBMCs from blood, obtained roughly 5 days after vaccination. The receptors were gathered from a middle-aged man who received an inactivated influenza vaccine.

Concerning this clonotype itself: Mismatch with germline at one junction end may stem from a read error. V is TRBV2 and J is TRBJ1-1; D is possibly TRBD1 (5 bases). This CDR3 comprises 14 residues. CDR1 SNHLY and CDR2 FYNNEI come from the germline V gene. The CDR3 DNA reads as TGTGCCAGCAGCGAAGGGGTGGCGAACACTGAAGCTTTCTTT. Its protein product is CASSEGVANTEAFF. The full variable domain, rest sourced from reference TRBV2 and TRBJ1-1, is EPEVTQTPSHQVTQMGQEVILRCVPISNHLYFYWYRQILGQKVEFLVSFYNNEISEKSEIFDDQFSVERPDGSNFTLKIRSTKLEDSAMYFCASSEGVANTEAFFGQGTRLTVV.

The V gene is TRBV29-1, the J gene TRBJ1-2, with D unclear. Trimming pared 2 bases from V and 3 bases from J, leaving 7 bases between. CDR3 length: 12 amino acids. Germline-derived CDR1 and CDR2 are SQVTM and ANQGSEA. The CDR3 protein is CSVEQVDYGYTF. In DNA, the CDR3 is TGCAGCGTTGAACAGGTGGACTATGGCTACACCTTC.

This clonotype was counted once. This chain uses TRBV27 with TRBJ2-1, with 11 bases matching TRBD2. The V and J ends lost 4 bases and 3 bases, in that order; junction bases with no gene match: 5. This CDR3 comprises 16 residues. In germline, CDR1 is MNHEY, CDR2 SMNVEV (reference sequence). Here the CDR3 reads CASSSLAGAFYNEQFF. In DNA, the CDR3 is TGTGCCAGCAGTTCACTAGCGGGGGCCTTCTACAATGAGCAGTTCTTC.

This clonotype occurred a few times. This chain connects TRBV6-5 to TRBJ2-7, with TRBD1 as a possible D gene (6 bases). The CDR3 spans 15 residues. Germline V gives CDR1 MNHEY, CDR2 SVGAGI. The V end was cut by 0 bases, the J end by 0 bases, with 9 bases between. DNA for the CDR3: TGTGCCAGCAGTTACTCACAGGGCGGCTCCTACGAGCAGTACTTC. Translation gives CASSYSQGGSYEQYF.